The 32 T cell receptor beta chains listed next were all sequenced from one sample in a study of T-cell reconstitution after alpha-beta-depleted transplantation in children. Unique molecular identifiers were used in preparing the TCRbeta library. One entry per CDR3 protein, called by TCRdb with MiXCR from the PCR reads. The table has approximately 83,000 distinct CDR3 sequences, 9% to 15% seen once. The sample here was PBMCs from the stem cell graft donor, taken from the stem cell graft. These receptors were obtained from a human donor who donated a stem cell graft to a child with inherited bone marrow failure.

This sequence joins TRBV19 and TRBJ2-7; TRBD1 aligns across 9 bases. In germline, CDR1 is LNHDA, CDR2 SQIVND (reference sequence). Germline trimming cut 5 bases from V and 5 bases from J; bases unmatched to any gene: 13. The CDR3 length is 16 residues. The CDR3 protein is CASSLRSGTGSNEQYF. Written as DNA, the CDR3 is TGTGCCAGTAGTCTGAGATCCGGGACAGGGTCCAACGAGCAGTACTTC.

This clonotype has only a few counts. This rearrangement joins TRBV20-1 to TRBJ1-2; tentatively, D is TRBD1 (6 bases). The CDR3 runs to 14 residues. CDR1 DFQATT and CDR2 SNEGSKA come from the germline V gene (reference sequence). V gave up 5 bases and J gave up 2 bases, with 15 bases separating them. CDR3 sequence (DNA): TGCAGTGCTCCTATCACAGGGAGGAACTATGGCTACACCTTC. It translates to CSAPITGRNYGYTF.

This clonotype showed up many times. The V gene is TRBV20-1, the J gene TRBJ2-2; TRBD2 matches at 7 bases. The CDR3 sequence is 15 residues long. Trimming removed 3 bases from V and 0 bases from J; junction bases left unmatched: 4. Germline-derived CDR1 and CDR2 are DFQATT and SNEGSKA (reference sequence). Written as DNA, the CDR3 is TGCAGTGCTAGGATTGCGGGAGCGAACACCGGGGAGCTGTTTTTT. Amino acids: CSARIAGANTGELFF.

This clonotype was observed many times. V and J are TRBV5-4 and TRBJ2-1; maybe TRBD2 (5 bases). From germline, CDR1 is SGHNT and CDR2 YYREEE (reference sequence). With 0 bases removed from V and 0 bases from J, the gap between germline ends came to 16 bases. This CDR3 region has 18 residues. The CDR3 DNA is TGTGCCAGCAGCTTGGGGGGTGCAGCGGCAAGCTCCTACAATGAGCAGTTCTTC. It codes for CASSLGGAAASSYNEQFF.

This clonotype was detected ten times or more. The chain combines TRBV7-2 with TRBJ2-3, with TRBD2 identical over 11 bases. J was trimmed by 12 bases and V by 5 bases; bases with no gene match: 10. CDR3 length equals 14 residues. CDR1 is SGHTA, CDR2 FQGNSA, per germline. This CDR3 reads CASSGPLAGGPQYF. The CDR3 DNA reads TGTGCCAGCAGCGGACCTTTAGCGGGAGGGCCCCAGTATTTT.

This clonotype was picked up many times. The chain is built from TRBV5-1 and TRBJ2-7; possible D gene TRBD2, 5 bases. In germline, CDR1 is SGHRS, CDR2 YFSETQ. CDR3 length equals 15 residues. With 3 bases removed from V and 9 bases from J, the gap between germline ends came to 22 bases. CDR3 amino acids: CASSYEGSPGRGQYF. In nucleotides, the CDR3 is TGCGCCAGCAGCTACGAGGGCTCCCCAGGAAGAGGGCAGTACTTC.

The chain has TRBV19 and TRBJ1-1; D gene unclear. With 1 base removed from V and 4 bases from J, the gap between germline ends came to 10 bases. The length of the CDR3 is 14 residues. The V gene's germline CDR1 is LNHDA and CDR2 SQIVND (reference sequence). The CDR3 is CASSIGRSGTEAFF. CDR3 DNA sequence: TGTGCCAGTAGTATAGGTCGGTCGGGCACTGAAGCTTTCTTT.

There are many counts of this clonotype. This chain connects TRBV12-3 or TRBV12-4 to TRBJ2-6, with D tentatively TRBD1 or TRBD2 (5 bases each). V lost 6 bases and J lost 1, with 16 bases in between. This CDR3 is 17 amino acids long. CDR3 DNA: TGTGCCAGCAGCCCCGGGGCCTCGGCTTCTGGGGCCAACGTCCTGACTTTC. This codes for CASSPGASASGANVLTF.

This clonotype was counted ten times or more. The gene calls are TRBV11-2 and TRBJ2-7; D may be TRBD2 (5 bases). Between the trimmed V and J ends, which lost 5 bases and 4 bases, there was a span of 12 bases. The V gene's germline CDR1 is SGHAT and CDR2 FQNNGV. CDR3 size: 13 residues. The CDR3, as DNA: TGTGCCAGCAGCCGGACTCAAGAATACGAGCAGTACTTC. This encodes CASSRTQEYEQYF.

The genes are TRBV9 and TRBJ2-7; 9 nucleotides match TRBD1. This CDR3 spans 16 amino acids. Trimming cost V 3 bases and J 2 bases; bases outside gene matches: 9. Germline V gives CDR1 SGDLS, CDR2 YYNGEE. The CDR3 sequence is CASSATGGVPTYEQYF. Written as DNA, the CDR3 is TGTGCCAGCAGCGCAACAGGGGGCGTACCCACCTACGAGCAGTACTTC. Full variable domain (rest looked up from reference TRBV9 and TRBJ2-7): DSGVTQTPKHLITATGQRVTLRCSPRSGDLSVYWYQQSLDQGLQFLIQYYNGEERAKGNILERFSAQQFPDLHSELNLSSLELGDSALYFCASSATGGVPTYEQYFGPGTRLTVT.

The rearrangement joins TRBV6-4 to TRBJ2-2, with D perhaps matching TRBD2 (5 bases). Germline V lookup: CDR1 MRHNA, CDR2 SNTAGT. V shed 2 bases and J shed 5 bases, with 6 bases lying between them. CDR3 length: 13 residues. Here the CDR3 DNA reads TGTGCCAGCAGTGACGGGGAGACCGGGGAGCTGTTTTTT. Its translation is CASSDGETGELFF.

The V call is TRBV11-3, the J call TRBJ1-5; D uncertain. The CDR3 covers 13 residues. V was cut by 4 bases and J by 6 bases, with 10 bases left in between. Germline assignment: CDR1 SGHNT and CDR2 YENEEA. In DNA, the CDR3 is TGTGCCAGCAGCTCTCCAAAGGTTCAGCCCCAGCATTTT. The encoded protein is CASSSPKVQPQHF.

The chain uses TRBV7-2 and TRBJ2-3; D is ambiguous. Germline loops: CDR1 SGHTA, CDR2 FQGNSA. V was shortened by 1 base and J by 2 bases, with 10 bases between the two germline ends. The CDR3 runs 15 residues. CDR3 protein: CASSLDFQDTDTQYF. CDR3 DNA sequence: TGTGCCAGCAGCTTAGATTTCCAGGACACAGATACGCAGTATTTT.

This clonotype was counted many times. This chain uses TRBV9 with TRBJ2-2; tentatively, D is TRBD1 (6 bases). V dropped 7 bases and J dropped 3 bases, with 16 bases sitting between them. The length of the CDR3 is 15 residues. Germline V gene data show CDR1 as SGDLS and CDR2 as YYNGEE. This chain's CDR3 is CASGTQGAHTGELFF. Written as DNA, the CDR3 is TGTGCCAGCGGCACACAGGGTGCGCACACCGGGGAGCTGTTTTTT. The whole variable domain, filled in from reference TRBV9 and TRBJ2-2, reads DSGVTQTPKHLITATGQRVTLRCSPRSGDLSVYWYQQSLDQGLQFLIQYYNGEERAKGNILERFSAQQFPDLHSELNLSSLELGDSALYFCASGTQGAHTGELFFGEGSRLTVL.

This clonotype occurred many times. V gene TRBV20-1 combines with J gene TRBJ1-2; 9 nucleotides line up with TRBD1. This CDR3 region has 14 residues. The germline V gene encodes CDR1 DFQATT and CDR2 SNEGSKA (reference sequence). The J segment lost 6 bases and the V segment lost 0 bases, leaving 5 bases of the junction unmatched. The DNA for the CDR3 is TGCAGTGCTAGAGAAGGGACAGGGCAGGATGGCTACACCTTC. This gives the protein CSAREGTGQDGYTF.

This clonotype was seen many times. V gene TRBV29-1 combines with J gene TRBJ2-5; possibly TRBD2 for D (5 bases). The germline V gene encodes CDR1 SQVTM and CDR2 ANQGSEA. The CDR3 contains 12 residues. V was cut by 3 bases and J by 3 bases, with 8 bases left in between. CDR3 sequence: CSVDPREETQYF. DNA of the CDR3: TGCAGCGTTGACCCGCGGGAAGAGACCCAGTACTTC.

Ten or more counts support this clonotype. The chain couples TRBV2 to TRBJ1-5; the D gene is possibly TRBD1 (6 bases). This CDR3 is 15 amino acids long. V gave up 6 bases and J gave up 2 bases, with 14 bases separating them. Germline lookup yields CDR1 SNHLY and CDR2 FYNNEI. DNA of the CDR3: TGTGCCAGCAGATTACAGGGAGGTGGCAATCAGCCCCAGCATTTT. Protein sequence: CASRLQGGGNQPQHF.

A few counts support this clonotype. The V and J genes are TRBV10-3 and TRBJ2-4, with 7 bases lining up with TRBD1. V dropped 10 bases and J dropped 0; count of bases not matched to a gene: 6. CDR1 is ENHRY, CDR2 SYGVKD, per germline. The CDR3 is 14 amino acids. The CDR3 here is CATGTELAKNIQYF. The CDR3 bases are TGTGCCACCGGGACAGAGCTAGCCAAAAACATTCAGTACTTC.

This clonotype was found many times. The CDR3 is CSVGVHPEQYF. The DNA of the CDR3 is TGCAGCGTTGGGGTACACCCCGAGCAGTACTTC. The genes are TRBV29-1 and TRBJ2-7; no clear D gene. V lost 4 bases to trimming and J lost 6 bases, with 10 bases between them. CDR1 and CDR2 from the germline V gene are SQVTM and ANQGSEA. The CDR3 runs to 11 residues.

This clonotype has at least ten counts. This rearrangement joins TRBV7-9 to TRBJ2-1, with 11 bases lining up with TRBD2. Germline assignment: CDR1 SEHNR and CDR2 FQNEAQ (reference sequence). The CDR3 loop spans 17 amino acids. The ends lost 1 base at V and 5 bases at J; junction bases unmatched: 7. CDR3 coding DNA: TGTGCCAGCAGCTTAGGAGTGTCGGGACTAGCGGACAATGAGCAGTTCTTC. Protein sequence: CASSLGVSGLADNEQFF.

At least ten counts were recorded for this clonotype. The J gene is TRBJ2-3, the V gene TRBV4-3; a weak D match, TRBD2 (6 bases). This CDR3 is built from 14 residues. Germline lookup yields CDR1 LGHNA and CDR2 YSLEER. Trimming took 0 bases from V and 11 from J, leaving 15 bases between them. This CDR3 is CASSQDGARRVQYF. For the CDR3, the DNA is TGCGCCAGCAGCCAAGATGGCGCCCGGAGGGTGCAGTATTTT.

In its sample, this clonotype was seen many times. The chain links TRBV27 to TRBJ2-7, with 9 positions matching TRBD1. CDR3 length: 16 amino acids. V lost 5 bases to trimming and J lost 5 bases; unmatched junction nucleotides: 13. Germline-derived CDR1 and CDR2 are MNHEY and SMNVEV (reference sequence). As DNA, the CDR3 is TGTGCCAGCAGTAAGGGGCCCGGGACAGGGCACCACGAGCAGTACTTC. This encodes CASSKGPGTGHHEQYF.

The V and J genes are TRBV21-1 and TRBJ2-3. TRBV21-1 is marked as a pseudogene. This CDR3 region has 14 residues. CDR3 region: CASSKTITPDTQYF. CDR3 DNA sequence: TGTGCCAGCAGCAAAACGATCACGCCGGATACGCAGTATTTT.

V is TRBV5-1 and J is TRBJ1-1; tentative D call: TRBD1 (5 bases). Germline V gene sequence: CDR1 SGHRS, CDR2 YFSETQ. V was pared by 0 bases and J by 4 bases, with 10 bases between. CDR3 length: 14 residues. CDR3 DNA: TGCGCCAGCAGCTTGGCCGGGGCTACCACTGAAGCTTTCTTT. Translated: CASSLAGATTEAFF.

The sample holds a few counts of this clonotype. The chain combines TRBV6-2 or TRBV6-3 with TRBJ2-1; TRBD1 might be the D (5 bases). V was clipped by 8 bases and J by 3 bases, with 8 bases between them. CDR3 length: 12 amino acids. CDR1 is MNHEY, CDR2 SVGEGT, per germline. This chain's CDR3 is CASFDSYNEQFF. CDR3 DNA: TGTGCCAGCTTCGACAGCTACAATGAGCAGTTCTTC.

The chain couples TRBV3-1 to TRBJ2-3; TRBD2 matches 11 bases. Trimming at V came to 6 bases and at J to 4 bases, leaving 15 bases not matched to a gene. Germline lookup yields CDR1 LGHDT and CDR2 YNNKEL (reference sequence). The length of the CDR3 is 18 residues. Written as DNA, the CDR3 is TGTGCCAGCAGGATTGGACTAGCGGGCCCTGGGAGGTCAGATACGCAGTATTTT. It is translated as CASRIGLAGPGRSDTQYF.

In this sample, this clonotype turned up many times. This rearrangement joins TRBV15 to TRBJ1-1, with a weak D call TRBD1 (5 bases). Germline values: CDR1 LNHNV, CDR2 YYDKDF (reference sequence). V was trimmed by 6 bases and J by 8 bases, leaving 13 bases between them. The CDR3 contains 12 residues. The CDR3, as DNA: TGTGCCACCAGTTTAGACAGTGAGGAAGCTTTCTTT. It codes for CATSLDSEEAFF.

This clonotype was detected many times. DNA of the CDR3: TGCAGTGCTAGAGAGGGCAGCCTAAAGGGAACTGAAGCTTTCTTT. Amino acids: CSAREGSLKGTEAFF. V is TRBV20-1 and J is TRBJ1-1; no reliable D call. V was shortened by 0 bases and J by 5 bases, with 16 bases between the two germline ends. CDR3 length equals 15 residues. Germline V gene lookup returns CDR1 DFQATT and CDR2 SNEGSKA (reference sequence).

This clonotype appeared a few times. The gene calls are TRBV7-3 and TRBJ2-6; D remains unclear. With 0 bases removed from V and 1 base from J, the gap between germline ends came to 1 base. From germline, CDR1 is SGHTA and CDR2 FQGTGA. The CDR3 sequence is 14 residues long. Written as DNA, the CDR3 is TGTGCCAGCAGCTTAACATCTGGGGCCAACGTCCTGACTTTC. Translated, it gives CASSLTSGANVLTF.

This clonotype was seen at least ten times. This chain connects TRBV7-2 to TRBJ2-6; no clear D gene. Per the germline V gene, CDR1 is SGHTA and CDR2 is FQGNSA. Trimming left V 0 bases short and J 3 bases short, with 0 bases between. The CDR3 loop spans 13 amino acids. The CDR3: CASSLAGANVLTF. In DNA, the CDR3 is TGTGCCAGCAGCTTAGCTGGGGCCAACGTCCTGACTTTC.

Ten or more counts support this clonotype. V usage is TRBV7-2 and J usage is TRBJ2-1; TRBD2 aligns across 7 bases. There are 16 residues in the CDR3. V lost 1 base and J lost 2; bases outside the gene matches: 5. Per germline, CDR1 SGHTA and CDR2 FQGNSA. The CDR3 here is CASSLVAGIAYNEQFF. The CDR3 bases are TGTGCCAGCAGCTTAGTAGCGGGTATTGCCTACAATGAGCAGTTCTTC.

There are a few counts of this clonotype. CDR3 loop: CASSPGLGGGKNEQFF. The DNA of the CDR3 is TGTGCCAGCAGCCCTGGGCTGGGGGGCGGAAAAAATGAGCAGTTCTTC. The J gene is TRBJ2-1, the V gene TRBV11-1; the D call may be TRBD1 or TRBD2 (6 bases each). The CDR3 is 16 residues long. V lost 5 bases and J 7 bases, leaving 21 bases between the germline ends. Germline values: CDR1 SGHAT, CDR2 FQDESV (reference sequence).